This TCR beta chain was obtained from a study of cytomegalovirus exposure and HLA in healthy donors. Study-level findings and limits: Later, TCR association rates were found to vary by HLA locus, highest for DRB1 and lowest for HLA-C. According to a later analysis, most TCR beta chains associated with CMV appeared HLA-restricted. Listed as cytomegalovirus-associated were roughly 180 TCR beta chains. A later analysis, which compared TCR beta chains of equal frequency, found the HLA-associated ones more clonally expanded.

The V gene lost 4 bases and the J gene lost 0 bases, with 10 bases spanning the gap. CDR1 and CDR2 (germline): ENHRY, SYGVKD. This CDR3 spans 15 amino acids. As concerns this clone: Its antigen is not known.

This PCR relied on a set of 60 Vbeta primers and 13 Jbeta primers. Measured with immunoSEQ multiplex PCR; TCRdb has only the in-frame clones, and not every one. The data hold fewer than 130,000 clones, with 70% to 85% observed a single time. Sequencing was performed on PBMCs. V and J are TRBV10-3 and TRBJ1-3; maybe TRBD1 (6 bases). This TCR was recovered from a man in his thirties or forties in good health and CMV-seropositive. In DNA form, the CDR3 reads TGTGCCATCAGTGGGGACATGAGCTCTGGAAACACCATATATTTT. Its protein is CAISGDMSSGNTIYF.